The 23 T cell receptor beta chains below come from one sample, sequenced in a study of cytomegalovirus exposure and HLA in healthy donors (dated by TCRdb to between 2016 and 2019). The library was built by means of the immunoSEQ multiplex PCR assay. For the multiplex PCR, a mixture combining 60 forward primers for TCR Vbeta segments and 13 reverse primers for TCR Jbeta segments was used. The table was pulled from immuneACCESS by TCRdb, which kept in-frame rearrangements only. Such tables lose some clones; where checked, under half of the loss comes from unresolved V genes, and the rest has no known cause. The sample table holds approximately 170,000 clones, of which approximately 82% were seen once. Around 1.5% of the sample belongs to the ten largest clones. The sample comprised PBMCs. The receptors come from a male donor in good health and CMV-seronegative.

The genes are TRBV4-2 and TRBJ2-2; no clear D. CDR3 length: 14 amino acids. V lost 4 bases, J lost 2 bases, and 8 bases lay in between. Per the germline V gene, CDR1 is LGHNA and CDR2 is YNFKEQ. CDR3 protein: CASSPDFNTGELFF. CDR3 bases: TGTGCCAGCAGCCCCGACTTTAACACCGGGGAGCTGTTTTTT.

The rearrangement joins TRBV11-2 to TRBJ2-5, with a tentative D call TRBD2 (5 bases). Near its end, the DNA agrees better with TRBJ2-7, so the J call may be wrong. This CDR3 spans 14 amino acids. Germline-derived CDR1 and CDR2 are SGHAT and FQNNGV. CDR3 in DNA: TGTGCCAGCAGCTTAGGTTTGGCGGGCTACGAGCAGTACTTC. Encoded protein: CASSLGLAGYEQYF.

The V and J genes are TRBV4-1 and TRBJ1-3; possible D gene TRBD1, 6 bases. Germline V lookup: CDR1 MGHRA, CDR2 YSYEKL. This CDR3 has 17 residues. The V gene lost 7 bases and the J gene lost 0 bases, with 19 bases spanning the gap. The CDR3 DNA sequence: TGCGCCAGCACCCCCGCCGACAGGAGCCTCTCTGGAAACACCATATATTTT. Protein sequence: CASTPADRSLSGNTIYF.

V is TRBV6-6 and J is TRBJ2-7; D is uncertain. V shed 4 bases and J shed 1 base, with 11 bases lying between them. This CDR3 contains 14 residues. From germline, CDR1 is MNHNY and CDR2 SVGAGI (reference sequence). The CDR3 sequence: CASSSHSMSYEQYF. The CDR3 region has the DNA TGTGCCAGCAGTTCCCACTCGATGTCCTACGAGCAGTACTTC.

V gene TRBV11-1 combines with J gene TRBJ2-1, with 7 nucleotides matching TRBD2. The CDR3 is 13 residues long. J was trimmed by 9 bases and V by 4 bases; bases with no gene match: 6. CDR1 and CDR2 from the germline V gene are SGHAT and FQDESV (reference sequence). The CDR3 nucleotides are TGTGCCAGCAGCTCTTACTCGGGGGGTGAGCAGTTCTTC. It codes for CASSSYSGGEQFF.

The sample holds one count of this clone. The V gene is TRBV27, the J gene TRBJ1-6; 8 bases match TRBD1. V lost 8 bases and J lost 4; bases outside the gene matches: 10. CDR1 MNHEY and CDR2 SMNVEV come from the germline V gene (reference sequence). The CDR3 is made up of 16 amino acids. DNA of the CDR3: TGTGCCAGCCGAGACGACAGGGGAGAATATAATTCACCCCTCCACTTT. Protein product: CASRDDRGEYNSPLHF.

This clone was seen just once. V gene TRBV7-2 combines with J gene TRBJ2-3; tentative D call: TRBD1 (5 bases). Trimming left V 1 base short and J 3 bases short, with 14 bases between. The CDR3 has 16 amino acids. The V gene's germline CDR1 is SGHTA and CDR2 FQGNSA. Written as DNA, the CDR3 is TGTGCCAGCAGCTTAGTAGGGGCCCGTAGTACAGATACGCAGTATTTT. Its protein is CASSLVGARSTDTQYF.

V is TRBV7-9 and J is TRBJ1-6; D is undetermined. This CDR3 spans 16 amino acids. The germline gives CDR1 SEHNR, CDR2 FQNEAQ (reference sequence). With 3 bases removed from V and 0 bases from J, the gap between germline ends came to 9 bases. The CDR3 is CASSFYRSSYNSPLHF. The CDR3 coding sequence is TGTGCCAGCAGCTTTTATCGGAGCTCCTATAATTCACCCCTCCACTTT.

The CDR3: CATSGRGVETQYF. CDR3 nucleotides: TGTGCCACCAGCGGGAGAGGGGTAGAGACCCAGTACTTC. The chain combines TRBV10-3 with TRBJ2-5, with 8 bases matching TRBD2. The germline V gene encodes CDR1 ENHRY and CDR2 SYGVKD. This CDR3 contains 13 residues. Unmatched junction bases numbered 8, after V lost 10 bases and J lost 4 bases.

The V and J genes are TRBV11-1 and TRBJ1-3; D is possibly TRBD1 (5 bases). Germline CDR1 is SGHAT and CDR2 is FQDESV (reference sequence). This CDR3 is 14 amino acids long. The germline V and J ends were trimmed by 5 bases and 2 bases, with 10 bases remaining between them. The chain's CDR3 is CASSHAGPGNTIYF. CDR3 DNA sequence: TGTGCCAGCAGCCACGCAGGGCCTGGAAACACCATATATTTT.

This chain connects TRBV11-2 to TRBJ2-5, with D perhaps TRBD2 (6 bases). Looked up from germline, CDR1 is SGHAT and CDR2 is FQNNGV. Trimming removed 4 bases from V and 4 bases from J, with 13 bases in between. The CDR3 extends over 14 amino acids. CDR3 sequence (DNA): TGTGCCAGCAGCTCGGGACTCCTGCGAGAGACCCAGTACTTC. Residues: CASSSGLLRETQYF.

The chain has TRBV7-6 and TRBJ1-2; D might be TRBD1 (5 bases). The germline CDR1 and CDR2 sequences are SGHVS and FNYEAQ. The V end lost 4 bases, the J end lost 4 bases, and 13 bases lay between the germline ends. The CDR3 is 14 amino acids. CDR3 DNA sequence: TGTGCCAGCAGCTCCCGTGGGGCACTCTATGGCTACACCTTC. Translating gives CASSSRGALYGYTF.

This chain uses TRBV28 with TRBJ2-5, with TRBD2 matching 13 bases. CDR1 is MDHEN and CDR2 is SYDVKM in the germline V gene. V was clipped by 2 bases and J by 0 bases; unmatched bases: 3. The CDR3 has 17 residues. CDR3 in DNA: TGTGCCAGCAGTTTAGCGGGACTAGCGGGGTACCAAGAGACCCAGTACTTC. Protein sequence: CASSLAGLAGYQETQYF.

The rearrangement joins TRBV29-1 to TRBJ1-2; D remains unclear. The CDR3 is 12 amino acids. Germline-derived CDR1 and CDR2 are SQVTM and ANQGSEA. V was pared by 3 bases and J by 7 bases, with 12 bases between. The CDR3 sequence is CSVDAGGGGYTF. The CDR3 DNA is TGCAGCGTTGATGCTGGTGGCGGTGGCTACACCTTC.

As DNA, the CDR3 is TGTGCCAGCAGCTTAGGTAGTGCGTTAGGCGTACTAGACAATGAGCAGTTCTTC. Translating gives CASSLGSALGVLDNEQFF. The chain employs TRBV7-2 and TRBJ2-1; TRBD2 is a possible D gene (5 bases). The germline V gene encodes CDR1 SGHTA and CDR2 FQGNSA. The CDR3 consists of 18 residues. V was clipped by 1 base and J by 5 bases, with 21 bases between them. The full variable domain, with the rest looked up from reference TRBV7-2 and TRBJ2-1, is GAGVSQSPSNKVTEKGKDVELRCDPISGHTALYWYRQSLGQGLEFLIYFQGNSAPDKSGLPSDRFSAERTGGSVSTLTIQRTQQEDSAVYLCASSLGSALGVLDNEQFFGPGTRLTVL.

The chain links TRBV27 to TRBJ1-5; TRBD1 agrees at 8 bases. The germline gives CDR1 MNHEY, CDR2 SMNVEV (reference sequence). After removal of 5 bases from V and 1 base from J, the junction contained 4 bases not matched to a gene. The CDR3 spans 15 residues. CDR3 DNA sequence: TGTGCCAGCAGTGCCACAGGGGGGAGCAATCAGCCCCAGCATTTT. Translation: CASSATGGSNQPQHF.

J is TRBJ1-1 and V is TRBV28, with 9 bases aligning to TRBD1. The CDR3 contains 16 residues. V was clipped by 6 bases and J by 5 bases; unmatched bases: 13. Germline V CDR1 and CDR2: MDHEN, SYDVKM. CDR3 in amino acids: CASSRQGGTIGTEAFF. The CDR3 bases are TGTGCCAGCAGCCGACAGGGGGGCACAATTGGGACTGAAGCTTTCTTT. The full variable domain, rest sourced from reference TRBV28 and TRBJ1-1, is DVKVTQSSRYLVKRTGEKVFLECVQDMDHENMFWYRQDPGLGLRLIYFSYDVKMKEKGDIPEGYSVSREKKERFSLILESASTNQTSMYLCASSRQGGTIGTEAFFGQGTRLTVV.

The V and J genes are TRBV28 and TRBJ1-3, with D possibly TRBD1 on 6 matching bases. This CDR3 is built from 14 residues. Trimming cost V 8 bases and J 5 bases, with 16 bases left between them. Germline V gene sequence: CDR1 MDHEN, CDR2 SYDVKM. DNA for the CDR3: TGTGCCAGCGGAGAGTCCGGACAGCGAAACACCATATATTTT. It yields the protein CASGESGQRNTIYF. Filled out from reference TRBV28 and TRBJ1-3, the complete variable domain reads DVKVTQSSRYLVKRTGEKVFLECVQDMDHENMFWYRQDPGLGLRLIYFSYDVKMKEKGDIPEGYSVSREKKERFSLILESASTNQTSMYLCASGESGQRNTIYFGEGSWLTVV.

The genes are TRBV21-1 and TRBJ1-4; TRBD1, the D gene given by the table, was not confirmed from the DNA. TRBV21-1 is listed as a pseudogene. There are 15 residues in the CDR3. CDR3 in DNA: TGTGCCAGCAGCACCTTGGGCAAATCGCCTGAAAAACTGTTTTTT. Protein product: CASSTLGKSPEKLFF.

As concerns this clone: This same CDR3 is encoded by further DNA sequences in the sample. The V and J genes are TRBV7-3 and TRBJ1-1; D uncertain. V dropped 0 bases and J dropped 3 bases, with 5 bases sitting between them. The germline V gene has CDR1 SGHTA and CDR2 FQGTGA. This CDR3 has 13 amino acids. The CDR3 DNA follows: TGTGCCAGCAGCTTAACTCGGGACACTGAAGCTTTCTTT. Amino acid sequence: CASSLTRDTEAFF.

This clone was detected once. The genes are TRBV6-5 and TRBJ2-7; D perhaps matches TRBD1 (6 bases). V was pared by 4 bases and J by 3 bases, with 10 bases between. CDR1 is MNHEY, CDR2 SVGAGI, per germline. The CDR3 runs 13 residues. This chain's CDR3 is CASSSLQGYEQYF. Written as DNA, the CDR3 is TGTGCCAGCAGTTCATTACAGGGCTACGAGCAGTACTTC.

This sequence joins TRBV4-2 and TRBJ2-3, with 12 bases lining up with TRBD2. Germline CDR1 LGHNA, CDR2 YNFKEQ. This CDR3 contains 16 residues. J gave up 2 bases and V 6 bases, and 6 bases lay outside the gene matches. CDR3 sequence reads: CASRTSGGRATDTQYF. CDR3 sequence (DNA): TGTGCCAGCAGGACTAGCGGGGGCCGTGCCACAGATACGCAGTATTTT.

This clone was seen only a few times. This rearrangement joins TRBV4-1 to TRBJ1-6; D is perhaps TRBD1 (6 bases). Germline V gives CDR1 MGHRA, CDR2 YSYEKL. This CDR3 spans 16 amino acids. Trimming left V 0 bases short and J 8 bases short, with 14 bases between. The CDR3 sequence is CASSQDSSGAYSPLHF. The CDR3 nucleotides are TGCGCCAGCAGCCAAGATTCTTCAGGGGCTTATTCACCCCTCCACTTT.